Following are 30 T cell receptor beta chains from one sample sequenced in a study of PD-1 blockade in mismatch repair-deficient tumors (dated by TCRdb to 2016 to 2017). The library was prepared using the immunoSEQ multiplex PCR assay. TCRdb holds this immuneACCESS table with in-frame rearrangements only. Some clones are missing; in checked studies, unresolved V genes explain under half, and the rest has no known cause. This sample holds around 62,000 clones; roughly 80% were observed only once. Together, the top ten hold over 4.5% of the sample. Specimen: peripheral blood, collected 2 weeks after starting pembrolizumab. These TCRs come from an adult with mismatch repair-deficient cancer.

This clone was seen a handful of times. This chain connects TRBV13 to TRBJ2-7; a weak D match, TRBD2 (6 bases). V gave up 4 bases and J gave up 6 bases, with 16 bases separating them. This CDR3 comprises 14 residues. Germline-derived CDR1 and CDR2 are PRHDT and FYEKMQ (reference sequence). The chain's CDR3 is CASSSSGGTFEQYF. The CDR3 nucleotides read TGTGCCAGCAGCTCTAGTGGCGGGACGTTCGAGCAGTACTTC.

The rearrangement uses TRBV9 and TRBJ2-2; the D gene is possibly TRBD2 (6 bases). Per the germline V gene, CDR1 is SGDLS and CDR2 is YYNGEE. V gave up 0 bases and J gave up 5 bases, with 11 bases separating them. The CDR3 is 15 residues long. The CDR3 sequence: CASSVGPGGTGELFF. In DNA form, the CDR3 reads TGTGCCAGCAGCGTAGGGCCCGGGGGAACCGGGGAGCTGTTTTTT.

This chain joins TRBV6-6 and TRBJ2-5; no clear D gene. Per germline, CDR1 MNHNY and CDR2 SVGAGI (reference sequence). This CDR3 has 15 residues. Trimming left V 6 bases short and J 0 bases short, with 14 bases between. The DNA of the CDR3 is TGTGCCAGCAGCAACACGGGTCAGTACCAAGAGACCCAGTACTTC. It yields the protein CASSNTGQYQETQYF.

In regard to this clone: Different DNA sequences within this sample yield the same CDR3. J is TRBJ2-7 and V is TRBV30; D remains unclear. V gave up 0 bases and J gave up 7 bases, with 13 bases separating them. The CDR3 is 13 residues long. Looked up from germline, CDR1 is GTSNPN and CDR2 is SVGIG (reference sequence). CDR3 region: CAWSVSDPYEQYF. CDR3 sequence (DNA): TGTGCCTGGAGTGTATCGGATCCTTATGAGCAGTACTTC.

The chain links TRBV5-4 to TRBJ1-1; D is unresolved. CDR3 length equals 14 residues. The V end was cut by 10 bases, the J end by 1 base, with 17 bases between. Germline V gives CDR1 SGHNT, CDR2 YYREEE (reference sequence). The CDR3 region has the DNA TGTGCCTGCCGCCTCTCCGTGGGGAACACTGAAGCTTTCTTT. Its translation is CACRLSVGNTEAFF. Full variable domain (rest looked up from reference TRBV5-4 and TRBJ1-1): ETGVTQSPTHLIKTRGQQVTLRCSSQSGHNTVSWYQQALGQGPQFIFQYYREEENGRGNFPPRFSGLQFPNYSSELNVNALELDDSALYLCACRLSVGNTEAFFGQGTRLTVV.

The chain links TRBV27 to TRBJ2-5; possibly TRBD1 for D (6 bases). Per germline, CDR1 MNHEY and CDR2 SMNVEV (reference sequence). Trimming stripped 8 bases from V and 0 bases from J, with 13 bases between. The CDR3 has 14 residues. CDR3 amino acids: CASGGRGYQETQYF. The CDR3 DNA reads TGTGCCAGCGGCGGCAGGGGATACCAAGAGACCCAGTACTTC.

The chain couples TRBV5-1 to TRBJ2-7; 8 bases are a match to TRBD2. The CDR3 runs to 14 residues. With 0 bases clipped from V and 6 bases from J, the junction kept 5 bases outside the gene matches. Germline CDR1 SGHRS, CDR2 YFSETQ. The CDR3, as DNA: TGCGCCAGCAGCTTGGCCGAGCGGGAGCTCGAGCAGTACTTC. Its protein product is CASSLAERELEQYF.

The chain employs TRBV2 and TRBJ2-1; tentatively, D is TRBD1 (6 bases). V was cut by 6 bases and J by 8 bases, with 11 bases left in between. Germline CDR1 SNHLY, CDR2 FYNNEI. This CDR3 region has 12 residues. CDR3 in amino acids: CASRAGVDEQFF. In DNA form, the CDR3 reads TGTGCCAGCAGGGCAGGGGTAGATGAGCAGTTCTTC.

This clone was observed a handful of times. This chain joins TRBV5-8 and TRBJ2-2; D might be TRBD2 (6 bases). V lost 1 base and J 2 bases, leaving 15 bases between the germline ends. Looked up from germline, CDR1 is SGHTS and CDR2 is YDEGEE. This CDR3 comprises 17 residues. The CDR3 nucleotides are TGTGCCAGCAGCTTGCCCCTGGAGGGCCGTAACACCGGGGAGCTGTTTTTT. Protein product: CASSLPLEGRNTGELFF.

The rearrangement links TRBV4-3 to TRBJ2-3; possible D gene TRBD2, 6 bases. Germline assignment: CDR1 LGHNA and CDR2 YSLEER. Trimming cost V 0 bases and J 0 bases, with 22 bases left between them. The CDR3 extends over 20 amino acids. CDR3 residues: CASSQDFVVDAGTSTDTQYF. DNA for the CDR3: TGCGCCAGCAGCCAAGATTTCGTGGTGGACGCGGGAACTAGCACAGATACGCAGTATTTT.

This rearrangement joins TRBV9 to TRBJ1-1, with D hard to call. Germline CDR1 SGDLS, CDR2 YYNGEE. V lost 0 bases to trimming and J lost 3 bases, with 12 bases between them. There are 15 residues in the CDR3. The CDR3 DNA reads as TGTGCCAGCAGCGTAGGAACCCCTTGGGACACTGAAGCTTTCTTT. Translation: CASSVGTPWDTEAFF. The full variable domain, completed using reference TRBV9 and TRBJ1-1, is DSGVTQTPKHLITATGQRVTLRCSPRSGDLSVYWYQQSLDQGLQFLIQYYNGEERAKGNILERFSAQQFPDLHSELNLSSLELGDSALYFCASSVGTPWDTEAFFGQGTRLTVV.

The rearrangement joins TRBV14 to TRBJ2-5; possibly TRBD1 or TRBD2 for D (6 bases each). Germline V gene lookup returns CDR1 SGHDN and CDR2 FVKESK. V dropped 4 bases and J dropped 5 bases, with 17 bases sitting between them. The CDR3 is made up of 15 amino acids. CDR3 residues: CASSPFRGARETQYF. The CDR3 nucleotides are TGTGCCAGCAGCCCCTTTAGGGGGGCCCGGGAGACCCAGTACTTC.

This clone is deemed large. The rearrangement uses TRBV27 and TRBJ2-5, with 8 positions matching TRBD2. The CDR3 is 15 amino acids. J lost 3 bases, V lost 5 bases, and 8 bases had no gene match. The germline V gene has CDR1 MNHEY and CDR2 SMNVEV (reference sequence). The CDR3 bases are TGTGCCAGCAGTCCCCGGGGGCGGGGGGAAGAGACCCAGTACTTC. Its protein product is CASSPRGRGEETQYF.

The chain carries TRBV5-1 and TRBJ2-2, with D maybe TRBD2 (5 bases). This CDR3 contains 14 residues. V gave up 4 bases and J gave up 2 bases, with 9 bases separating them. In germline, CDR1 is SGHRS, CDR2 YFSETQ. CDR3 sequence (DNA): TGCGCCAGCAGCGATCCGGGAAACACCGGGGAGCTGTTTTTT. It encodes CASSDPGNTGELFF.

This clone was seen only once. This chain connects TRBV7-3 to TRBJ2-1; 16 bases fit TRBD2. The CDR3 runs 15 residues. Germline lookup yields CDR1 SGHTA and CDR2 FQGTGA. Germline trimming cut 5 bases from V and 9 bases from J; bases unmatched to any gene: 4. The CDR3 protein is CASSPGLAGGLEQFF. CDR3 bases: TGTGCCAGCAGCCCGGGACTAGCGGGAGGGCTTGAGCAGTTCTTC.

The chain carries TRBV5-1 and TRBJ2-2; D gene uncertain. Trimming removed 9 bases at V and 6 bases at J, with 15 bases between. The CDR3 length is 13 residues. CDR1 and CDR2 (germline): SGHRS, YFSETQ. The DNA for the CDR3 is TGCGCCAACAAGGTTGCCTACGCCGGGGAGCTGTTTTTT. Protein sequence: CANKVAYAGELFF. Looking up the rest from reference TRBV5-1 and TRBJ2-2 gives the full variable domain: KAGVTQTPRYLIKTRGQQVTLSCSPISGHRSVSWYQQTPGQGLQFLFEYFSETQRNKGNFPGRFSGRQFSNSRSEMNVSTLELGDSALYLCANKVAYAGELFFGEGSRLTVL.

The chain employs TRBV5-6 and TRBJ2-7; D is possibly TRBD1 (6 bases). V was shortened by 0 bases and J by 5 bases, with 15 bases between the two germline ends. The CDR3 contains 15 residues. Germline V gives CDR1 SGHDT, CDR2 YYEEEE. CDR3 region: CASSLATAGGHEQYF. The DNA for the CDR3 is TGTGCCAGCAGCTTGGCGACAGCTGGGGGCCACGAGCAGTACTTC.

The CDR3 DNA is TGTGCCAGCAGCCGCCTAGGGACGGACCAAGAGACCCAGTACTTC. This gives the protein CASSRLGTDQETQYF. This rearrangement joins TRBV16 to TRBJ2-5; the D call may be TRBD1 or TRBD2 (5 bases each). V shed 4 bases and J shed 0 bases, with 12 bases lying between them. This CDR3 contains 15 residues. Germline V gives CDR1 KGHSY, CDR2 FQNENV.

Written as DNA, the CDR3 is TGCGCCAGCAGCCCCGGTCGGCAGAACCCCTACGAGCAGTACTTC. Translated, it gives CASSPGRQNPYEQYF. The rearrangement links TRBV5-1 to TRBJ2-7; D unclear. V was pared by 4 bases and J by 2 bases, with 16 bases between. Looked up from germline, CDR1 is SGHRS and CDR2 is YFSETQ. The CDR3 covers 15 residues. Full variable domain (outside the CDR3, taken from reference TRBV5-1 and TRBJ2-7): KAGVTQTPRYLIKTRGQQVTLSCSPISGHRSVSWYQQTPGQGLQFLFEYFSETQRNKGNFPGRFSGRQFSNSRSEMNVSTLELGDSALYLCASSPGRQNPYEQYFGPGTRLTVT.

With respect to this clone: The junction departs from the called germline gene at one end, perhaps through a read error. The chain recombines TRBV5-1 with TRBJ1-3; D gene uncertain. The germline CDR1 and CDR2 sequences are SGHRS and YFSETQ. This CDR3 spans 13 amino acids. The CDR3 spells CASSLVGGDTIYF. The CDR3 DNA sequence: TGCGCCAGCAGCTTGGTAGGTGGAGACACCATATATTTT.

CDR3 protein: CASSPKTGEPLYNEQFF. CDR3 bases: TGTGCCAGCAGCCCTAAGACAGGGGAACCGCTCTACAATGAGCAGTTCTTC. The chain employs TRBV11-1 and TRBJ2-1, with 8 bases matching TRBD1. This CDR3 spans 17 amino acids. V trimming: 5 bases; J trimming: 3 bases; junction bases outside the gene matches: 12. Germline lookup yields CDR1 SGHAT and CDR2 FQDESV (reference sequence).

The V call is TRBV29-1, the J call TRBJ2-1; D perhaps matches TRBD1 (6 bases). CDR1 is SQVTM and CDR2 is ANQGSEA in the germline V gene. CDR3 size: 14 residues. V lost 2 bases, J lost 3 bases, and 11 bases lay in between. CDR3 in DNA: TGCAGCGTTGAATACAGGGAAGGCTACAATGAGCAGTTCTTC. It translates to CSVEYREGYNEQFF.

The table lists this clone with a count of one. The gene calls are TRBV5-5 and TRBJ2-7; D might be TRBD1 or TRBD2, each matching 6 bases. V lost 4 bases and J lost 3, with 17 bases in between. The CDR3 loop spans 15 amino acids. Germline values: CDR1 SGHKS, CDR2 YYEKEE (reference sequence). CDR3 residues: CASSPLGGQLYEQYF. CDR3 nucleotide sequence: TGTGCCAGCAGCCCCCTAGGGGGGCAGCTCTACGAGCAGTACTTC.

The chain has TRBV5-1 and TRBJ2-7; D is tentatively TRBD1 or TRBD2 (6 bases each). The CDR3 runs to 15 residues. V lost 6 bases to trimming and J lost 4 bases, with 20 bases between them. From germline, CDR1 is SGHRS and CDR2 YFSETQ. The CDR3 loop is CASNEAFGGEYEQYF. The CDR3, as DNA: TGCGCCAGCAATGAAGCCTTCGGGGGCGAATACGAGCAGTACTTC.

The count of this clone is one. This chain links TRBV7-2 with TRBJ2-1; 7 bases fit TRBD2. Trimming removed 4 bases from V and 12 bases from J; junction bases left unmatched: 6. The CDR3 is made up of 12 amino acids. CDR1 and CDR2 (germline): SGHTA, FQGNSA. CDR3 sequence reads: CASSSPPGGQFF. In DNA, the CDR3 is TGTGCCAGCAGCTCTCCTCCGGGGGGGCAGTTCTTC.

The J gene is TRBJ2-1, the V gene TRBV9; 7 nucleotides match TRBD2. After removal of 0 bases from V and 4 bases from J, the junction contained 4 bases not matched to a gene. The CDR3 sequence is 15 residues long. Germline-derived CDR1 and CDR2 are SGDLS and YYNGEE. The CDR3 region is CASSVDVGGYNEQFF. CDR3 coding DNA: TGTGCCAGCAGCGTAGATGTCGGGGGGTACAATGAGCAGTTCTTC.

The genes are TRBV4-2 and TRBJ2-3, with D unresolved. The V end was cut by 3 bases, the J end by 1 base, with 11 bases between. CDR3 length equals 15 residues. The germline gives CDR1 LGHNA, CDR2 YNFKEQ. The CDR3 reads CASSHAIEGTDTQYF. CDR3 nucleotides: TGTGCCAGCAGCCACGCCATCGAGGGCACAGATACGCAGTATTTT.

The chain has TRBV9 and TRBJ2-7, with D uncertain. V was pared by 4 bases and J by 0 bases, with 11 bases between. This CDR3 spans 14 amino acids. Looked up from germline, CDR1 is SGDLS and CDR2 is YYNGEE. The CDR3 nucleotides read TGTGCCAGCAGCTCCGGCCCGGACTCCTACGAGCAGTACTTC. Protein product: CASSSGPDSYEQYF. Full variable domain (outside the CDR3, taken from reference TRBV9 and TRBJ2-7): DSGVTQTPKHLITATGQRVTLRCSPRSGDLSVYWYQQSLDQGLQFLIQYYNGEERAKGNILERFSAQQFPDLHSELNLSSLELGDSALYFCASSSGPDSYEQYFGPGTRLTVT.

Details on this clone: Within the sample, other DNA sequences also encode this same CDR3. The rearrangement joins TRBV5-1 to TRBJ2-7, with D possibly being TRBD2 (6 bases). The CDR3 runs to 14 residues. Trimming removed 4 bases at V and 5 bases at J, with 16 bases between. Germline V CDR1 and CDR2: SGHRS, YFSETQ. The CDR3 is CASSRDSHGDEQYF. In DNA form, the CDR3 reads TGCGCCAGCAGCCGGGACTCCCATGGGGACGAGCAGTACTTC.

The V call is TRBV20-1, the J call TRBJ2-1; the D is unclear. The length of the CDR3 is 11 residues. CDR1 and CDR2 from the germline V gene are DFQATT and SNEGSKA (reference sequence). Trimming pared 4 bases from V and 9 bases from J, leaving 10 bases between. Here the CDR3 DNA reads TGCAGTGCTACCCGAACCGGTGAGCAGTTCTTC. It encodes CSATRTGEQFF.